This entry describes one TCR beta chain. Per germline, CDR1 MNHEY and CDR2 SVGAGI. The CDR3 consists of 16 residues. V gave up 0 bases and J gave up 8 bases, with 14 bases separating them. This sample stems from a study of cytomegalovirus exposure and HLA in healthy donors. Researchers ran the PCR with 60 Vbeta and 13 Jbeta primers. Clones were sequenced by immunoSEQ multiplex PCR, and TCRdb holds only the in-frame ones, with some missing. The repertoire holds 120,000 or so clones, with roughly 80% as singletons. The receptor comes from a man aged 18 to 30 in good health and CMV-seronegative. The J gene is TRBJ1-6, the V gene TRBV6-5; D perhaps matches TRBD1 (6 bases). Sequencing input: PBMCs. The CDR3 spells CASSYSNRRGDSPLHF. CDR3 bases: TGTGCCAGCAGTTACTCAAATCGCAGGGGTGATTCACCCCTCCACTTT.